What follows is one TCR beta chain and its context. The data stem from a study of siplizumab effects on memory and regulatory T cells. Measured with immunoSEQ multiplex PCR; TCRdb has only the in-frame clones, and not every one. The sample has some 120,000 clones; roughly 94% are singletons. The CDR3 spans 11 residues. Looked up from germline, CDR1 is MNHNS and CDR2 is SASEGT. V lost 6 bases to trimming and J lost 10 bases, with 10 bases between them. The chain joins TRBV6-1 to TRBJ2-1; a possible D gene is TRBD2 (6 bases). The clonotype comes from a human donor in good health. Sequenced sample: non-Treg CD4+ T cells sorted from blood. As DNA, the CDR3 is TGTGCCAGCAGCGGGGCGGGAGAGCAGTTCTTC. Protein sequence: CASSGAGEQFF.